The clone carrying this T cell receptor (beta chain) was counted ten times or more. Its specificity is unknown. This library used roughly 370 ng RNA and molecular barcoded adaptors spanning alpha/delta and beta/gamma chains. TCRdb reanalysed the reads using MiXCR and keeps one entry per CDR3 protein. This sample has about 58,000 distinct CDR3 sequences; roughly an eighth occur once, and the top ten carry 16%. Deletions cut 6 bases from V and 3 bases from J, with 15 bases between. This CDR3 spans 15 amino acids. CDR1 MDHEN and CDR2 SYDVKM come from the germline V gene. The entry originates in a study of read filtering for tumor transcriptome and immune sequencing. Study summary: Transcriptome libraries were built from DNase-treated RNA.

Study-level results: Sorted CD138-negative bone marrow cells were not purified T cells.

The origin of this receptor is a donor aged 40 or over with multiple myeloma. The sequencing sample was made of a population of CD138-negative cells sorted from bone marrow. The chain employs TRBV28 and TRBJ1-5, with D possibly matching TRBD1 (5 bases). CDR3 sequence reads: CASRLGAGYNQPQHF. The CDR3 DNA reads TGTGCCAGCAGATTAGGGGCGGGTTACAATCAGCCCCAGCATTTT.